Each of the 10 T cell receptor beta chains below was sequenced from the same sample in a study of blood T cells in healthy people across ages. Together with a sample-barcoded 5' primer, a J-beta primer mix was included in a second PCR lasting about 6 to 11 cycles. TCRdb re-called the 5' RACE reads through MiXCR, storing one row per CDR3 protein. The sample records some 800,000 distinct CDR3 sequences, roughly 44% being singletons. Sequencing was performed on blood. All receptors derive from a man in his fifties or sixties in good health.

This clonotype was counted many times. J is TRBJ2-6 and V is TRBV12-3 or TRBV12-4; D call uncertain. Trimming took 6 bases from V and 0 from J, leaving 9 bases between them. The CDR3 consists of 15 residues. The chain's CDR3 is CASSHQVSGANVLTF. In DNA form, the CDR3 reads TGTGCCAGCAGCCATCAGGTCTCTGGGGCCAACGTCCTGACTTTC.

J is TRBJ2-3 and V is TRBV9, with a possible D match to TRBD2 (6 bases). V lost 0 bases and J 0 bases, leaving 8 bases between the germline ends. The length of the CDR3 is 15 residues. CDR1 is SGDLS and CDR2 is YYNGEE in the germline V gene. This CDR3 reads CASSVVGGSTDTQYF. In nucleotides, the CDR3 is TGTGCCAGCAGCGTAGTTGGGGGGAGCACAGATACGCAGTATTTT.

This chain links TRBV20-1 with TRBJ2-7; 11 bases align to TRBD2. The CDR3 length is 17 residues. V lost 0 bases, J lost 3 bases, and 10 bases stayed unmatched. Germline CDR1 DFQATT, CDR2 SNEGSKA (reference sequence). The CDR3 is CSARDPTPSGGLYEQYF. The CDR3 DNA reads TGCAGTGCTAGAGATCCCACCCCTAGCGGGGGGCTCTACGAGCAGTACTTC.

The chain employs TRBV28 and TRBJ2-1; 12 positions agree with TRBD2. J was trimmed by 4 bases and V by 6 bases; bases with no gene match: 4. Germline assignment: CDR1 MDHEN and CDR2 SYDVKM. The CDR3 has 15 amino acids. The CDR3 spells CASSGTSGFYNEQFF. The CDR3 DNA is TGTGCCAGCAGCGGGACTAGCGGGTTTTACAATGAGCAGTTCTTC.

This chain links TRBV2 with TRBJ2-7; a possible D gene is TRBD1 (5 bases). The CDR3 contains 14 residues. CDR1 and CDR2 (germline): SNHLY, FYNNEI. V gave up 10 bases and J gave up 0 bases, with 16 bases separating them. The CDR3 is CATTATEVSYEQYF. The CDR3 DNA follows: TGTGCCACCACCGCGACAGAGGTCTCCTACGAGCAGTACTTC.

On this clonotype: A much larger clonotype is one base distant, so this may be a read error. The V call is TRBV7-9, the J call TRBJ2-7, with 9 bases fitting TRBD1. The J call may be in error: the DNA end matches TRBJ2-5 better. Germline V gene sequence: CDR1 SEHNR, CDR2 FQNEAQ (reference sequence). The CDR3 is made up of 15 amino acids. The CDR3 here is CASNLEQGATETQYF. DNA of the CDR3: TGTGCCAGCAACTTAGAACAGGGGGCTACAGAGACCCAGTACTTC.

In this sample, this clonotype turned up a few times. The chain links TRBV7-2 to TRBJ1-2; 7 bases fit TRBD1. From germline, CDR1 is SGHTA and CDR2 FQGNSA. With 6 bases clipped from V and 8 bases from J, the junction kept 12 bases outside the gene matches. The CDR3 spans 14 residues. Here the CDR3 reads CASRLGLQGDGYTF. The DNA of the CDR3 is TGTGCCAGCAGACTAGGTCTTCAGGGGGACGGCTACACCTTC. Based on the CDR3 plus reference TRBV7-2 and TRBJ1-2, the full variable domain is GAGVSQSPSNKVTEKGKDVELRCDPISGHTALYWYRQSLGQGLEFLIYFQGNSAPDKSGLPSDRFSAERTGGSVSTLTIQRTQQEDSAVYLCASRLGLQGDGYTFGSGTRLTVV.

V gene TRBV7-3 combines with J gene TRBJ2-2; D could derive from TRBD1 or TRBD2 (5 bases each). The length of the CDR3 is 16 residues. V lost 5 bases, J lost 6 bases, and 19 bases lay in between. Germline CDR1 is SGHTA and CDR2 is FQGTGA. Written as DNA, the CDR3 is TGTGCCAGCAGCCCGTCGGGACGACAACAACCCGGGGAGCTGTTTTTT. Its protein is CASSPSGRQQPGELFF.

The CDR3 reads CASSHRLWGRQETQYF. As DNA, the CDR3 is TGTGCCAGCAGCCACCGACTTTGGGGGAGGCAAGAGACCCAGTACTTC. The chain recombines TRBV3-1 with TRBJ2-5, with a possible D match to TRBD2 (6 bases). V lost 3 bases and J lost 2, with 16 bases in between. This CDR3 is built from 16 residues. Germline assignment: CDR1 LGHDT and CDR2 YNNKEL (reference sequence).

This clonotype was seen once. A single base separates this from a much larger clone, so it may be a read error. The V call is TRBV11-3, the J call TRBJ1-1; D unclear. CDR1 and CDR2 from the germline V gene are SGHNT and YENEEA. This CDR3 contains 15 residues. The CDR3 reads CAGSLVGLQNTEAFF. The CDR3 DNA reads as TGTGCCGGCAGCTTAGTAGGACTCCAGAACACTGAAGCTTTCTTT. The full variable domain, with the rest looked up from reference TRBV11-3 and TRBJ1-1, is EAGVVQSPRYKIIEKKQPVAFWCNPISGHNTLYWYLQNLGQGPELLIRYENEEAVDDSQLPKDRFSAERLKGVDSTLKIQPAELGDSAVYLCAGSLVGLQNTEAFFGQGTRLTVV.